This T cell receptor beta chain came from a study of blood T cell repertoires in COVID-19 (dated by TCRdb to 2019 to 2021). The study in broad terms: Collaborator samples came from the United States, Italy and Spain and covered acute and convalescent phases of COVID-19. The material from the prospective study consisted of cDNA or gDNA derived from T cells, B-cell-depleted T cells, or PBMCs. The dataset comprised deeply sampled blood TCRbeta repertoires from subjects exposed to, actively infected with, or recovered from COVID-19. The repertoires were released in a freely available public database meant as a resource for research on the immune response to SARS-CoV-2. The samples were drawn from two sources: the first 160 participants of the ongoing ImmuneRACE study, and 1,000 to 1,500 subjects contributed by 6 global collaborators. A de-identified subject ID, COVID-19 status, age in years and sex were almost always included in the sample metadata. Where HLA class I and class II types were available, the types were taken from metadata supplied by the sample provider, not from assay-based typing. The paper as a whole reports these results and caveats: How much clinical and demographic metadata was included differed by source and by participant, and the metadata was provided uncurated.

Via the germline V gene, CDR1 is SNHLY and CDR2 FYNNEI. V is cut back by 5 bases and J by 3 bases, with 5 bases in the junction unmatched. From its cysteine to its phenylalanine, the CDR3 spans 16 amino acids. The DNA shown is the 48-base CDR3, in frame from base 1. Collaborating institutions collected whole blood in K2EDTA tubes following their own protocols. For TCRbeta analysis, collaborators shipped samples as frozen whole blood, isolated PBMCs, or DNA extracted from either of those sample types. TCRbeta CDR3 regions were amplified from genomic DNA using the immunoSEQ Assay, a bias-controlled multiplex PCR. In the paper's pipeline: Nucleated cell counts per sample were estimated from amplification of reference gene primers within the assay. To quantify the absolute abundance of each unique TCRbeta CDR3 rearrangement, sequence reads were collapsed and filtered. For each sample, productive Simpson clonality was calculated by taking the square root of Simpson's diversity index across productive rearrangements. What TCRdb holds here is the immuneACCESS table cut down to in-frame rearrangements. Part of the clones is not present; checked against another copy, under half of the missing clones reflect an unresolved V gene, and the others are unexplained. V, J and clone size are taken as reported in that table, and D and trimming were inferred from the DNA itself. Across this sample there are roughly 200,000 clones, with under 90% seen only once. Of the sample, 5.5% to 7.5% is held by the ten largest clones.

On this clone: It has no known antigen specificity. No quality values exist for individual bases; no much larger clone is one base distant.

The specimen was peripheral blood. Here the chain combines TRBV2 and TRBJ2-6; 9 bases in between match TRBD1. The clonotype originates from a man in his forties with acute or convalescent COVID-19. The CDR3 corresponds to CASSLTGGSGANVLTF. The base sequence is TGTGCCAGCAGTTTAACAGGGGGCAGTGGGGCCAACGTCCTGACTTTC.